This passage covers 13 T cell receptor beta chains from one sample sequenced in a study of T cell responses to AZD1222 COVID-19 vaccine. Produced via immunoSEQ multiplex PCR; TCRdb's table is partial and in-frame only. The data show over 150,000 clones, around 89% seen once. The material sequenced was peripheral blood, taken 28 days after the second AZD1222 dose. These receptors were collected from an adult who received the AZD1222 COVID-19 vaccine.

This chain joins TRBV6-5 and TRBJ1-1; D is ambiguous. CDR3 length: 14 amino acids. V was shortened by 5 bases and J by 5 bases, with 15 bases between the two germline ends. The germline V gene has CDR1 MNHEY and CDR2 SVGAGI. For the CDR3, the DNA is TGTGCCAGCAGTCCAGACACCCGATCGACTGAAGCTTTCTTT. Protein: CASSPDTRSTEAFF.

This clone was detected once. The chain employs TRBV7-3 and TRBJ2-3, with 7 bases lining up with TRBD1. The V and J ends lost 4 bases and 6 bases, in that order; junction bases with no gene match: 7. This CDR3 is built from 14 residues. Germline loops: CDR1 SGHTA, CDR2 FQGTGA. CDR3 sequence: CASSSTGSWDTQYF. CDR3 nucleotide sequence: TGTGCCAGCAGCTCGACAGGGTCTTGGGATACGCAGTATTTT.

This chain links TRBV27 with TRBJ2-1, with D possibly matching TRBD1 (5 bases). The germline V and J ends were trimmed by 5 bases and 5 bases, with 7 bases remaining between them. Germline CDR1 MNHEY, CDR2 SMNVEV (reference sequence). This CDR3 spans 12 amino acids. DNA for the CDR3: TGTGCCAGCAGTCAGGGTCACAATGAGCAGTTCTTC. Amino acid sequence: CASSQGHNEQFF.

The genes are TRBV30 and TRBJ2-7, with D possibly being TRBD1 (6 bases). CDR3 length equals 14 residues. Germline V CDR1 and CDR2: GTSNPN, SVGIG (reference sequence). V was cut by 3 bases and J by 3 bases, with 15 bases left in between. CDR3 sequence reads: CAWSRGGGGYEQYF. In DNA, the CDR3 is TGTGCCTGGAGCAGGGGTGGAGGAGGCTACGAGCAGTACTTC.

This chain links TRBV5-4 with TRBJ1-1; D not resolved. There are 14 residues in the CDR3. The germline gives CDR1 SGHNT, CDR2 YYREEE (reference sequence). V dropped 2 bases and J dropped 4 bases, with 12 bases sitting between them. The CDR3 nucleotides are TGTGCCAGCAGCTTAGCGGACGAGGGCACTGAAGCTTTCTTT. Translation: CASSLADEGTEAFF.

This chain uses TRBV7-3 with TRBJ1-1; D ambiguous. The length of the CDR3 is 13 residues. V gave up 2 bases and J gave up 1 base, with 5 bases separating them. CDR1 is SGHTA, CDR2 FQGTGA, per germline. CDR3 in DNA: TGTGCCAGCAGCTTAGTGACGAACACTGAAGCTTTCTTT. Translating gives CASSLVTNTEAFF.

The V gene is TRBV30, the J gene TRBJ2-2, with D unclear. Germline V gene lookup returns CDR1 GTSNPN and CDR2 SVGIG (reference sequence). The CDR3 contains 13 residues. V was trimmed by 4 bases and J by 5 bases, leaving 11 bases between them. DNA of the CDR3: TGTGCCTGGACTCTCTATGATACCGGGGAGCTGTTTTTT. Its protein is CAWTLYDTGELFF.

V gene TRBV6-2 or TRBV6-3 combines with J gene TRBJ2-3; D unresolved. The V gene lost 0 bases and the J gene lost 6 bases, with 7 bases spanning the gap. CDR1 and CDR2 from the germline V gene are MNHEY and SVGEGT. CDR3 length: 13 amino acids. CDR3: CASSYSTGDTQYF. The CDR3 DNA follows: TGTGCCAGCAGTTACTCGACCGGGGATACGCAGTATTTT.

The rearrangement joins TRBV18 to TRBJ2-2; D gene unclear. CDR3 length equals 15 residues. V was shortened by 2 bases and J by 0 bases, with 7 bases between the two germline ends. Germline V gives CDR1 KGHSH, CDR2 LQKENI. The CDR3 protein is CASSPVITNTGELFF. DNA for the CDR3: TGTGCCAGCTCACCAGTAATTACGAACACCGGGGAGCTGTTTTTT.

The rearrangement joins TRBV6-5 to TRBJ1-4; D perhaps matches TRBD1 (6 bases). Germline V gene sequence: CDR1 MNHEY, CDR2 SVGAGI. The CDR3 runs 16 residues. V lost 0 bases to trimming and J lost 7 bases, with 15 bases between them. The CDR3 region is CASSYSVSGGGEKLFF. Here the CDR3 DNA reads TGTGCCAGCAGTTACTCGGTATCCGGGGGCGGTGAAAAACTGTTTTTT.

The chain carries TRBV5-1 and TRBJ1-5, with D unresolved. Trimming removed 1 base at V and 4 bases at J, with 6 bases between. Germline V CDR1 and CDR2: SGHRS, YFSETQ. CDR3 length: 13 residues. The chain's CDR3 is CASSLTPNQPQHF. The CDR3 DNA reads TGCGCCAGCAGCTTGACACCTAATCAGCCCCAGCATTTT.

The chain carries TRBV4-1 and TRBJ1-3; D possibly corresponds to TRBD1 (6 bases). Trimming cost V 1 base and J 3 bases, with 13 bases left between them. The length of the CDR3 is 16 residues. Germline V gives CDR1 MGHRA, CDR2 YSYEKL. The DNA of the CDR3 is TGCGCCAGCAGCCAAGGGGCAGGGGCTGGTGGAAACACCATATATTTT. It yields the protein CASSQGAGAGGNTIYF.

This chain links TRBV2 with TRBJ2-5, with a tentative D call TRBD1 (8 bases). The germline V and J ends were trimmed by 8 bases and 4 bases, with 17 bases remaining between them. This CDR3 has 14 amino acids. The germline V gene encodes CDR1 SNHLY and CDR2 FYNNEI. CDR3 protein: CASETGEGRETQYF. The CDR3 DNA is TGTGCCAGCGAGACAGGGGAGGGGCGAGAGACCCAGTACTTC.